These 19 T cell receptor beta chains originate from one sample sequenced in a study of blood T cells in healthy people across ages. Through a sample-barcoded 5' primer and a J-beta primer mix, a second PCR was run for roughly 6 to 12 cycles. TCRdb analysed the 5' RACE reads with MiXCR anew, one entry per CDR3 protein. Of 550,000 to 650,000 distinct CDR3 sequences detected, approximately 30% appear once; the ten largest clones hold about 15%. The sequenced sample consisted of blood. The receptors stem from a woman older than 75 in good health.

As concerns this clonotype: Since a much larger clone is just one base distant, this may be a read error. The V gene is TRBV9, the J gene TRBJ2-1; TRBD1 matches 9 bases. The closer fit of TRBJ2-7 to the DNA end suggests the J call may be wrong. The CDR3 is 16 amino acids. Germline CDR1 is SGDLS and CDR2 is YYNGEE. Here the CDR3 reads CASSVVTGTGYNEQYF. As DNA, the CDR3 is TGTGCCAGCAGCGTAGTGACCGGGACAGGGTACAATGAGCAGTACTTC.

The rearrangement links TRBV1 to TRBJ1-2. TRBV1 is recorded as a pseudogene. The CDR3 is 15 amino acids. The CDR3 coding sequence is TGCACCAGCAGCCAAGCCGGACAGCCAATCTATGGCTACACCTTC. Encoded protein: CTSSQAGQPIYGYTF.

This clonotype was seen at least ten times. The CDR3 here is CASSPRDLGGSEQFF. DNA of the CDR3: TGTGCCAGCTCACCCCGGGACCTAGGAGGATCGGAGCAGTTCTTC. V is TRBV18 and J is TRBJ2-1; the D gene could be TRBD1 or TRBD2 (5 bases each). The CDR3 runs 15 residues. Germline loops: CDR1 KGHSH, CDR2 LQKENI. The ends were cut back, 3 bases at V and 10 bases at J, with 19 bases in the middle.

This clonotype was counted ten times or more. The chain uses TRBV10-3 and TRBJ1-6, with 9 positions matching TRBD1. Trimming took 6 bases from V and 9 from J; bases not matched to a gene: 9. Germline assignment: CDR1 ENHRY and CDR2 SYGVKD. This CDR3 comprises 15 residues. CDR3 DNA sequence: TGTGCCATCAGGGACCTGGACAGGGGAAGTTCACCCCTCCACTTT. This encodes CAIRDLDRGSSPLHF.

This clonotype occurred a few times. This rearrangement joins TRBV5-1 to TRBJ1-1, with D maybe TRBD1 (6 bases). This CDR3 has 16 amino acids. Germline CDR1 reads SGHRS; CDR2 reads YFSETQ. Trimming pared 4 bases from V and 3 bases from J, leaving 19 bases between. The chain's CDR3 is CASSPRGAREDTEAFF. In DNA form, the CDR3 reads TGCGCCAGCAGCCCGAGGGGGGCTAGGGAGGACACTGAAGCTTTCTTT.

This clonotype has a handful of counts. The chain links TRBV28 to TRBJ1-2, with a weak D call TRBD1 (5 bases). Per germline, CDR1 MDHEN and CDR2 SYDVKM. The CDR3 contains 14 residues. Trimming took 5 bases from V and 5 from J, leaving 15 bases between them. This CDR3 is CASSQSGRTYGYTF. CDR3 DNA: TGTGCCAGCAGTCAATCGGGACGGACGTATGGCTACACCTTC.

Ten or more counts support this clonotype. This chain's CDR3 is CASSSGGTGGDEQYF. CDR3 bases: TGCGCCAGCAGCTCGGGGGGGACAGGGGGCGACGAGCAGTACTTC. This chain uses TRBV5-1 with TRBJ2-7; 12 bases are shared with TRBD1. The CDR3 contains 15 residues. Germline CDR1 SGHRS, CDR2 YFSETQ. The junction had 6 bases not matched to a gene; V was cut back by 3 bases and J by 5 bases.

The chain links TRBV5-1 to TRBJ1-2, with D uncertain. The V end was cut by 0 bases, the J end by 8 bases, with 14 bases between. Germline lookup yields CDR1 SGHRS and CDR2 YFSETQ. This CDR3 is 14 amino acids long. This CDR3 is CASSLAGRTDGYTF. The CDR3 coding sequence is TGCGCCAGCAGCTTGGCCGGCAGAACGGACGGCTACACCTTC.

V usage is TRBV20-1 and J usage is TRBJ2-7; D is possibly TRBD2 (6 bases). The CDR3 totals 16 residues. CDR1 is DFQATT and CDR2 is SNEGSKA in the germline V gene (reference sequence). Trimming removed 6 bases at V and 1 base at J, with 22 bases between. The chain's CDR3 is CSASQPRLGSSYEQYF. The CDR3 DNA reads TGCAGTGCCTCTCAACCGAGACTAGGAAGTTCCTACGAGCAGTACTTC.

This clonotype occurred many times. This chain joins TRBV6-5 and TRBJ2-7; no firm D call. CDR3 size: 16 residues. Per the germline V gene, CDR1 is MNHEY and CDR2 is SVGAGI. V was clipped by 6 bases and J by 6 bases, with 24 bases between them. The CDR3 loop reads CASSRNPGPLLSEQYF. For the CDR3, the DNA is TGTGCCAGCAGCCGTAATCCTGGGCCCTTGCTTAGCGAGCAGTACTTC.

J is TRBJ1-2 and V is TRBV29-1; D is unclear. V was cut by 3 bases and J by 6 bases, with 23 bases left in between. CDR3 length equals 16 residues. The germline CDR1 and CDR2 sequences are SQVTM and ANQGSEA. The CDR3 DNA sequence: TGCAGCGTTGATGGTGGAGGCCGTATGTATTCTGATGGCTACACCTTC. This translates into CSVDGGGRMYSDGYTF.

This clonotype was observed many times. The chain carries TRBV7-9 and TRBJ1-2; no clear D gene. V lost 5 bases to trimming and J lost 1 base, with 11 bases between them. This CDR3 contains 14 residues. Looked up from germline, CDR1 is SEHNR and CDR2 is FQNEAQ (reference sequence). The CDR3 protein is CASSPDTVNYGYTF. Here the CDR3 DNA reads TGTGCCAGCAGCCCCGACACCGTTAACTATGGCTACACCTTC.

The rearrangement links TRBV11-2 to TRBJ1-4; the D gene is possibly TRBD1 (6 bases). Germline V gene sequence: CDR1 SGHAT, CDR2 FQNNGV. This CDR3 contains 15 residues. Trimming left V 5 bases short and J 8 bases short, with 18 bases between. The DNA of the CDR3 is TGTGCCAGCAGCCCCATTCCGGCAGGGGTAGAAAAACTGTTTTTT. Translation: CASSPIPAGVEKLFF.

In its sample, this clonotype was seen many times. V gene TRBV20-1 combines with J gene TRBJ2-5; 11 nucleotides align to TRBD1. The CDR3 sequence is 14 residues long. Germline trimming cut 4 bases from V and 5 bases from J; bases unmatched to any gene: 6. CDR1 and CDR2 (germline): DFQATT, SNEGSKA (reference sequence). The DNA for the CDR3 is TGCAGTGCTACACTCGGGACAGGGGGTGAGACCCAGTACTTC. Amino acid sequence: CSATLGTGGETQYF.

A note on this clonotype: Just one base apart from a much larger clone, this may be a read error. This rearrangement joins TRBV20-1 to TRBJ1-2; D unclear. Per germline, CDR1 DFQATT and CDR2 SNEGSKA (reference sequence). The CDR3 spans 11 residues. CDR3 amino acids: CRATHESGYTF. Written as DNA, the CDR3 is TGCAGGGCCACCCATGAGAGTGGCTACACCTTC.

The chain has TRBV28 and TRBJ1-2; 7 nucleotides align to TRBD1. Germline V gene data show CDR1 as MDHEN and CDR2 as SYDVKM. The CDR3 runs 12 residues. V gave up 8 bases and J gave up 4 bases; unmatched junction bases: 4. The DNA of the CDR3 is TGTGCCAGCGTACAGGGGCCCTATGGCTACACCTTC. Protein sequence: CASVQGPYGYTF.

The gene calls are TRBV24-1 and TRBJ2-3, with 7 nucleotides matching TRBD1. Germline values: CDR1 KGHDR, CDR2 SFDVKD. The CDR3 is 17 residues long. The V segment lost 5 bases and the J segment 0 bases; nucleotides outside the gene matches: 10. The CDR3 DNA reads TGTGCCACCAGTGCTCTAACTGACAGGGTGAGCACAGATACGCAGTATTTT. Translated, it gives CATSALTDRVSTDTQYF.

This clonotype was seen ten or more times. The chain has TRBV20-1 and TRBJ2-1; 9 positions match TRBD2. Germline CDR1 DFQATT, CDR2 SNEGSKA (reference sequence). The ends lost 2 bases at V and 4 bases at J; junction bases unmatched: 6. This CDR3 is built from 15 residues. Written as DNA, the CDR3 is TGCAGTGCTAGACCGGCTAGCGGGGTTTACAATGAGCAGTTCTTC. The encoded protein is CSARPASGVYNEQFF.

This clonotype appeared many times. The gene calls are TRBV4-2 and TRBJ2-4, with D uncertain. The CDR3 has 13 residues. Per germline, CDR1 LGHNA and CDR2 YNFKEQ. V shed 0 bases and J shed 5 bases, with 5 bases lying between them. The CDR3 coding sequence is TGTGCCAGCAGCCAAGATCACCAAAACATTCAGTACTTC. Amino acid sequence: CASSQDHQNIQYF.